The T cell receptor beta chain described here comes from a study of response to subunit inactivated influenza vaccine. Study-level findings and limits: New T cells are recruited in small numbers by each seasonal influenza vaccination, according to the authors' suggestion.

This CDR3 has 16 residues. The V gene end was trimmed by 5 bases and the J gene end by 6 bases; junction bases not matched to a gene: 13. The germline CDR1 and CDR2 sequences are MDHEN and SYDVKM. TCRdb re-derived calls from the RT-PCR reads in MiXCR, one entry per CDR3 protein. The sample has around 580,000 distinct CDR3 sequences, about an eighth seen once. A note on this clonotype: Its specificity is unknown.

The specimen was PBMCs from blood, collected on the day of vaccination. V gene TRBV28 combines with J gene TRBJ2-3, with TRBD2 identical over 8 bases. The source of this sequence is a man over 45 who received an inactivated influenza vaccine. CDR3 nucleotide sequence: TGTGCCAGCAGTGTGGGACTAGACCGTCACACGGATACGCAGTATTTT. As protein: CASSVGLDRHTDTQYF.